The 28 T cell receptor beta chains in this list originate from one sample, sequenced in a study of technical replicates of blood from a handful of donors. Measured with immunoSEQ multiplex PCR; TCRdb has only the in-frame clones, and not every one. The data show about 66,000 clones, with roughly 90% seen just once and 3.5% to 5% held by the top ten. Source material: PBMCs. The receptors were gathered from a human donor in good health. Some clones in this sample may be carry-over from other donors' samples.

The V gene is TRBV18, the J gene TRBJ1-2; D might be TRBD1 (6 bases). V was shortened by 8 bases and J by 6 bases, with 16 bases between the two germline ends. The germline V gene has CDR1 KGHSH and CDR2 LQKENI. The CDR3 has 13 amino acids. CDR3 region: CASAERQENGYTF. The CDR3 DNA follows: TGTGCCAGCGCCGAACGACAGGAGAATGGCTACACCTTC.

The V gene is TRBV2, the J gene TRBJ2-7, with TRBD1 as a possible D gene (5 bases). The germline V and J ends were trimmed by 5 bases and 5 bases, with 13 bases remaining between them. CDR1 and CDR2 from the germline V gene are SNHLY and FYNNEI. The CDR3 runs to 13 residues. The CDR3 sequence: CASSRTQINEQYF. The CDR3 DNA is TGTGCCAGCAGTCGGACACAGATAAACGAGCAGTACTTC.

The chain joins TRBV4-1 to TRBJ2-5; TRBD2 agrees at 11 bases. CDR3 length: 15 residues. V was pared by 1 base and J by 7 bases, with 5 bases of the junction left unmatched. Germline CDR1 MGHRA, CDR2 YSYEKL. The CDR3 DNA sequence: TGCGCCAGCAGCCAAGGGCTAGCGGGAGGTGTGACCCAGTACTTC. It encodes CASSQGLAGGVTQYF.

The V gene is TRBV7-2, the J gene TRBJ2-7, with TRBD2 identical over 8 bases. The CDR3 contains 17 residues. Trimming at V came to 0 bases and at J to 7 bases, leaving 14 bases not matched to a gene. Germline V gene sequence: CDR1 SGHTA, CDR2 FQGNSA. CDR3 sequence reads: CASSLAGTRRVGGEQYF. The CDR3 coding sequence is TGTGCCAGCAGCTTAGCCGGGACTAGAAGGGTCGGTGGGGAGCAGTACTTC.

The rearrangement uses TRBV18 and TRBJ1-4; D is ambiguous. Germline CDR1 reads KGHSH; CDR2 reads LQKENI. V was shortened by 3 bases and J by 3 bases, with 8 bases between the two germline ends. CDR3 length: 14 amino acids. Here the CDR3 reads CASSPVRANEKLFF. CDR3 sequence (DNA): TGTGCCAGCTCACCGGTGAGGGCTAATGAAAAACTGTTTTTT. The full variable domain, completed using reference TRBV18 and TRBJ1-4, is NAGVMQNPRHLVRRRGQEARLRCSPMKGHSHVYWYRQLPEEGLKFMVYLQKENIIDESGMPKERFSAEFPKEGPSILRIQQVVRGDSAAYFCASSPVRANEKLFFGSGTQLSVL.

The chain couples TRBV7-9 to TRBJ2-1; TRBD2 matches at 9 bases. The germline CDR1 and CDR2 sequences are SEHNR and FQNEAQ (reference sequence). The ends lost 1 base at V and 7 bases at J; junction bases unmatched: 14. The CDR3 contains 18 residues. The CDR3 sequence is CASSLGLTAGGPKNEQFF. DNA for the CDR3: TGTGCCAGCAGCTTAGGGTTGACCGCGGGGGGGCCCAAGAATGAGCAGTTCTTC. Full variable domain (rest looked up from reference TRBV7-9 and TRBJ2-1): DTGVSQNPRHKITKRGQNVTFRCDPISEHNRLYWYRQTLGQGPEFLTYFQNEAQLEKSRLLSDRFSAERPKGSFSTLEIQRTEQGDSAMYLCASSLGLTAGGPKNEQFFGPGTRLTVL.

This clone was observed a single time. The chain employs TRBV19 and TRBJ1-1; D gene unclear. CDR1 and CDR2 (germline): LNHDA, SQIVND (reference sequence). V was trimmed by 0 bases and J by 4 bases, leaving 9 bases between them. The CDR3 has 14 residues. Here the CDR3 DNA reads TGTGCCAGTAGTATAGATGGCGGAGGCACTGAAGCTTTCTTT. The encoded protein is CASSIDGGGTEAFF. Full variable domain (outside the CDR3, taken from reference TRBV19 and TRBJ1-1): DGGITQSPKYLFRKEGQNVTLSCEQNLNHDAMYWYRQDPGQGLRLIYYSQIVNDFQKGDIAEGYSVSREKKESFPLTVTSAQKNPTAFYLCASSIDGGGTEAFFGQGTRLTVV.

DNA for the CDR3: TGCGCCAGCAGCCAAAGTCAGGGGTACGGAAACACCATATATTTT. Its protein is CASSQSQGYGNTIYF. This chain joins TRBV4-3 and TRBJ1-3, with D possibly TRBD1 on 6 matching bases. Deletions cut 2 bases from V and 4 bases from J, with 12 bases between. The CDR3 is made up of 15 amino acids. Germline assignment: CDR1 LGHNA and CDR2 YSLEER.

This chain connects TRBV10-2 to TRBJ2-7; tentative D call: TRBD2 (6 bases). Germline V gene sequence: CDR1 WSHSY, CDR2 SAAADI. Trimming left V 2 bases short and J 0 bases short, with 11 bases between. The CDR3 runs 15 residues. The chain's CDR3 is CASSEVERVSYEQYF. The CDR3 nucleotides are TGCGCCAGCAGTGAGGTCGAGCGGGTCTCCTACGAGCAGTACTTC.

The chain employs TRBV30 and TRBJ1-4; TRBD1 might be the D (5 bases). Germline lookup yields CDR1 GTSNPN and CDR2 SVGIG (reference sequence). This CDR3 has 13 amino acids. V lost 8 bases and J 1 base, leaving 11 bases between the germline ends. The CDR3 reads CAGQQGTNEKLFF. The CDR3 DNA is TGTGCCGGGCAGCAGGGAACTAATGAAAAACTGTTTTTT.

The rearrangement joins TRBV7-2 to TRBJ1-5; D might be TRBD1 (5 bases). CDR3 length equals 16 residues. Germline V gives CDR1 SGHTA, CDR2 FQGNSA. V gave up 2 bases and J gave up 1 base, with 12 bases separating them. CDR3 amino acids: CASSLFPSGSNQPQHF. CDR3 sequence (DNA): TGTGCCAGCAGCTTATTCCCTTCAGGGAGCAATCAGCCCCAGCATTTT.

The V call is TRBV4-1, the J call TRBJ1-6, with D unresolved. The germline CDR1 and CDR2 sequences are MGHRA and YSYEKL. V gave up 0 bases and J gave up 0 bases, with 6 bases separating them. The CDR3 is made up of 16 amino acids. The CDR3 protein is CASSQDFSSYNSPLHF. DNA of the CDR3: TGCGCCAGCAGCCAAGATTTCAGCTCCTATAATTCACCCCTCCACTTT.

The chain combines TRBV10-3 with TRBJ2-7; TRBD1 agrees at 12 bases. The CDR3 covers 15 residues. Germline V CDR1 and CDR2: ENHRY, SYGVKD. After removal of 0 bases from V and 4 bases from J, the junction contained 1 base not matched to a gene. CDR3 loop: CAISESGQGAYEQYF. The CDR3 region has the DNA TGTGCCATCAGTGAGTCGGGACAGGGGGCGTACGAGCAGTACTTC.

The chain links TRBV6-1 to TRBJ2-7; possible D gene TRBD2, 5 bases. The germline V and J ends were trimmed by 3 bases and 2 bases, with 14 bases remaining between them. The CDR3 runs to 15 residues. Germline V lookup: CDR1 MNHNS, CDR2 SASEGT. The CDR3 DNA reads as TGTGCCAGCAGTGATACGGGGTATCTACCCTACGAGCAGTACTTC. The encoded protein is CASSDTGYLPYEQYF.

This clone has a single count. This sequence joins TRBV9 and TRBJ1-3, with 9 positions matching TRBD1. The germline V gene encodes CDR1 SGDLS and CDR2 YYNGEE. The CDR3 runs to 14 residues. With 3 bases clipped from V and 11 bases from J, the junction kept 9 bases outside the gene matches. The CDR3, as DNA: TGTGCCAGCAGCGACCGGACAGGGGAACACTCCATATATTTT. The encoded protein is CASSDRTGEHSIYF.

A few counts support this clone. The chain has TRBV6-1 and TRBJ1-2; maybe TRBD1 (5 bases). Trimming took 3 bases from V and 1 from J, leaving 9 bases between them. CDR3 size: 14 residues. From germline, CDR1 is MNHNS and CDR2 SASEGT. The CDR3 DNA sequence: TGTGCCAGCAGTGATGGACACCTTAACTATGGCTACACCTTC. Translating gives CASSDGHLNYGYTF.

The chain recombines TRBV2 with TRBJ1-2, with D maybe TRBD1 (5 bases). Trimming removed 3 bases at V and 8 bases at J, with 19 bases between. CDR1 and CDR2 (germline): SNHLY, FYNNEI. The CDR3 has 15 amino acids. CDR3 bases: TGTGCCAGCAGTGACAGGGACTCTTATAGGAAGGGCTACACCTTC. Translation: CASSDRDSYRKGYTF.

The chain has TRBV5-4 and TRBJ1-4, with a weak D call TRBD1 (6 bases). CDR3 length: 14 amino acids. Per the germline V gene, CDR1 is SGHNT and CDR2 is YYREEE (reference sequence). V was cut by 4 bases and J by 8 bases, with 15 bases left in between. CDR3 amino acids: CASSPRTRGEKLFF. The DNA for the CDR3 is TGTGCCAGCAGCCCACGGACGAGGGGGGAAAAACTGTTTTTT.

This sequence joins TRBV6-1 and TRBJ2-1, with 7 positions matching TRBD2. Germline V gene data show CDR1 as MNHNS and CDR2 as SASEGT. The CDR3 sequence is 14 residues long. V shed 2 bases, J shed 7 bases, and the junction held 5 bases outside the gene matches. The CDR3 DNA sequence: TGTGCCAGCAGTGAATTGGGGGAGGGGAATGAGCAGTTCTTC. Translated: CASSELGEGNEQFF.

The chain links TRBV7-6 to TRBJ1-3; D is ambiguous. With 0 bases removed from V and 2 bases from J, the gap between germline ends came to 17 bases. The CDR3 sequence is 18 residues long. Germline V CDR1 and CDR2: SGHVS, FNYEAQ. This CDR3 is CASSLAQARRNAGNTIYF. The DNA of the CDR3 is TGTGCCAGCAGCTTAGCGCAGGCCAGACGGAATGCTGGAAACACCATATATTTT. Variable domain in full (rest from reference TRBV7-6 and TRBJ1-3): GAGVSQSPRYKVTKRGQDVALRCDPISGHVSLYWYRQALGQGPEFLTYFNYEAQQDKSGLPNDRFSAERPEGSISTLTIQRTEQRDSAMYRCASSLAQARRNAGNTIYFGEGSWLTVV.

J is TRBJ2-7 and V is TRBV7-9; tentatively, D is TRBD2 (6 bases). The V gene lost 2 bases and the J gene lost 5 bases, with 19 bases spanning the gap. The CDR3 is made up of 16 amino acids. From germline, CDR1 is SEHNR and CDR2 FQNEAQ (reference sequence). The CDR3 DNA is TGTGCCAGCAGCTTAAGTCAGGGACTCAAGTTTAACGAGCAGTACTTC. Translating it yields CASSLSQGLKFNEQYF.

V usage is TRBV2 and J usage is TRBJ2-7, with TRBD2 identical over 11 bases. The CDR3 is made up of 16 amino acids. V was pared by 6 bases and J by 5 bases, with 12 bases of the junction left unmatched. CDR1 is SNHLY, CDR2 FYNNEI, per germline. The CDR3 loop is CASSLDQTSGIDEQYF. CDR3 in DNA: TGTGCCAGCAGCCTGGATCAGACTAGCGGGATTGACGAGCAGTACTTC.

This rearrangement joins TRBV2 to TRBJ2-3; a weak D match, TRBD2 (7 bases). Per the germline V gene, CDR1 is SNHLY and CDR2 is FYNNEI. This CDR3 is 15 amino acids long. V lost 7 bases, J lost 1 base, and 15 bases lay in between. This CDR3 is CASTEGGGGTDTQYF. The CDR3 DNA reads TGTGCCAGCACAGAAGGGGGGGGTGGCACAGATACGCAGTATTTT.

V and J are TRBV6-5 and TRBJ1-1; D possibly corresponds to TRBD1 (5 bases). Germline assignment: CDR1 MNHEY and CDR2 SVGAGI. The CDR3 consists of 14 residues. Trimming took off 6 bases at V and 2 bases at J, with 13 bases between the two ends. The CDR3 is CASSQDTANTEAFF. CDR3 nucleotides: TGTGCCAGCAGCCAGGACACCGCAAACACTGAAGCTTTCTTT.

The chain is built from TRBV6-5 and TRBJ2-5; 8 bases fit TRBD2. The CDR3 is made up of 15 amino acids. Germline-derived CDR1 and CDR2 are MNHEY and SVGAGI. V shed 6 bases and J 4 bases; nucleotides not matched to a gene: 10. CDR3 region: CASRLGLVVGETQYF. As DNA, the CDR3 is TGTGCCAGCAGACTGGGACTAGTGGTCGGAGAGACCCAGTACTTC.

This clone was observed a few times. CDR3 coding DNA: TGCGCCAGCAGCTTCGGACAGGGGAGGACTGAAGCTTTCTTT. This translates into CASSFGQGRTEAFF. The V and J genes are TRBV5-1 and TRBJ1-1, with TRBD1 identical over 9 bases. Germline CDR1 reads SGHRS; CDR2 reads YFSETQ. This CDR3 is built from 14 residues. The ends lost 2 bases at V and 5 bases at J; junction bases unmatched: 4.

The J gene is TRBJ2-7, the V gene TRBV19, with 10 bases aligning to TRBD1. The CDR3 extends over 16 amino acids. V lost 5 bases and J lost 3; bases outside the gene matches: 10. CDR1 and CDR2 from the germline V gene are LNHDA and SQIVND (reference sequence). DNA for the CDR3: TGTGCCAGTAGTTCCAAGGGGACAGGGGTTTTCTACGAGCAGTACTTC. Encoded protein: CASSSKGTGVFYEQYF.

The gene calls are TRBV4-1 and TRBJ2-5, with D possibly being TRBD2 (6 bases). The CDR3 consists of 16 residues. Germline assignment: CDR1 MGHRA and CDR2 YSYEKL. The germline V and J ends were trimmed by 0 bases and 4 bases, with 15 bases remaining between them. The CDR3 nucleotides read TGCGCCAGCAGCCAAGATTCGGGCCTAGCGACAGAGACCCAGTACTTC. It is translated as CASSQDSGLATETQYF.